Presented here are 23 T cell receptor beta chains from one specimen sequenced in a study of shared clonotypes between healthy human individuals (dated by TCRdb to 2020 to 2022). CD8 naive samples consisted of CD45RO-negative cells that were positively selected for CCR7, yielding a CD45RA+CCR7+ population without TemRA cells. Library method: the immunoSEQ multiplex PCR assay. TCRdb's version of the immuneACCESS table is confined to in-frame rearrangements and falls short of the full clone set. An unresolved V gene accounts for under half of the shortfall where checked; the remainder is of unknown origin. The sample records roughly 2.1 million clones, approximately 94% of which are singletons. The ten largest clones add up to about 1.8% of the sample. The sample comprised naive CD8+ T cells from PBMCs. Reading the label with the study, this specimen's cell subset or site is: CD45RA+CCR7+. These receptors originate from a man between 18 and 29 years old in good health. Some clones in this sample may be carry-over from other donors' samples.

The rearrangement joins TRBV6-5 to TRBJ2-7; tentatively, D is TRBD2 (5 bases). V lost 8 bases and J lost 2, with 7 bases in between. This CDR3 spans 11 amino acids. Germline V gene lookup returns CDR1 MNHEY and CDR2 SVGAGI. CDR3 DNA sequence: TGTGCCAGCGCCGGGGCCTACGAGCAGTACTTC. This sequence encodes CASAGAYEQYF.

The chain is built from TRBV4-3 and TRBJ2-3; 10 positions agree with TRBD1. The CDR3 has 16 residues. The germline gives CDR1 LGHNA, CDR2 YSLEER. The J segment lost 4 bases and the V segment lost 0 bases, leaving 4 bases of the junction unmatched. CDR3 sequence reads: CASSQDGQGEADTQYF. Written as DNA, the CDR3 is TGCGCCAGCAGCCAAGACGGACAGGGGGAGGCAGATACGCAGTATTTT.

A remark on this clone: This sample includes further DNA sequences coding for the same CDR3. This chain links TRBV28 with TRBJ2-7, with 7 positions matching TRBD1. Unmatched junction bases numbered 1, after V lost 2 bases and J lost 3 bases. Germline V gives CDR1 MDHEN, CDR2 SYDVKM. The CDR3 loop spans 13 amino acids. The chain's CDR3 is CASSLTGDYEQYF. The CDR3 DNA reads TGTGCCAGCAGTTTAACAGGGGACTACGAGCAGTACTTC.

This chain uses TRBV27 with TRBJ2-7; 11 bases match TRBD2. CDR3 size: 16 residues. CDR1 and CDR2 from the germline V gene are MNHEY and SMNVEV (reference sequence). Unmatched junction bases numbered 6, after V lost 5 bases and J lost 0 bases. CDR3 nucleotides: TGTGCCAGCAGTCTCCGACTAGCGGGATACTCCTACGAGCAGTACTTC. Translating gives CASSLRLAGYSYEQYF.

The V gene is TRBV29-1, the J gene TRBJ2-1, with a weak D call TRBD2 (7 bases). The CDR3 extends over 15 amino acids. V lost 5 bases to trimming and J lost 5 bases, with 19 bases between them. Per germline, CDR1 SQVTM and CDR2 ANQGSEA. In nucleotides, the CDR3 is TGCAGCGTTACTGCTTCGGGGGGCGCGGACAATGAGCAGTTCTTC. It translates to CSVTASGGADNEQFF.

In this sample, this clone turned up once. The rearrangement joins TRBV30 to TRBJ2-2, with D possibly matching TRBD2 (6 bases). The CDR3 length is 14 residues. V dropped 3 bases and J dropped 4 bases, with 12 bases sitting between them. Germline-derived CDR1 and CDR2 are GTSNPN and SVGIG (reference sequence). The CDR3 region is CAWRGLSSTGELFF. In nucleotides, the CDR3 is TGTGCCTGGAGGGGACTCTCGAGCACCGGGGAGCTGTTTTTT.

A single count supports this clone. The identical CDR3 is also encoded by other nucleotide sequences in the sample. This sequence joins TRBV27 and TRBJ2-1; perhaps TRBD2 as D (7 bases). Germline V gene sequence: CDR1 MNHEY, CDR2 SMNVEV (reference sequence). This CDR3 contains 15 residues. Trimming shortened V by 3 bases and J by 4 bases, and 13 bases separated the two germline ends. CDR3 in DNA: TGTGCCAGCAGTTTCGGGGGGCTCGGTTACAATGAGCAGTTCTTC. Protein sequence: CASSFGGLGYNEQFF.

V and J are TRBV7-3 and TRBJ2-2, with 7 bases lining up with TRBD2. The CDR3 is 15 residues long. Losses at the gene ends were 6 bases for V and 6 bases for J; bases not matched to a gene: 10. Germline V lookup: CDR1 SGHTA, CDR2 FQGTGA. The CDR3 loop reads CASSRSSGTPGELFF. The CDR3 coding sequence is TGTGCCAGCAGTCGATCGAGCGGGACCCCCGGGGAGCTGTTTTTT.

The chain is built from TRBV13 and TRBJ2-7; 7 bases fit TRBD1. Germline-derived CDR1 and CDR2 are PRHDT and FYEKMQ (reference sequence). V gave up 5 bases and J gave up 5 bases; unmatched junction bases: 6. CDR3 size: 13 residues. The CDR3 DNA follows: TGTGCCAGCAGCGTGGGACAGCCGCACGAGCAGTACTTC. Translated, it gives CASSVGQPHEQYF.

The chain employs TRBV5-1 and TRBJ2-2; TRBD1 aligns across 7 bases. V lost 2 bases to trimming and J lost 5 bases; unmatched junction nucleotides: 6. The CDR3 runs to 15 residues. Germline V gene lookup returns CDR1 SGHRS and CDR2 YFSETQ. The CDR3 region has the DNA TGCGCCAGCAGCTTCTACAGGGGTCCGACCGGGGAGCTGTTTTTT. It codes for CASSFYRGPTGELFF. Using reference TRBV5-1 and TRBJ2-2 for the parts outside the CDR3, the full variable domain is KAGVTQTPRYLIKTRGQQVTLSCSPISGHRSVSWYQQTPGQGLQFLFEYFSETQRNKGNFPGRFSGRQFSNSRSEMNVSTLELGDSALYLCASSFYRGPTGELFFGEGSRLTVL.

The chain joins TRBV19 to TRBJ2-7; 10 bases are a match to TRBD1. Germline values: CDR1 LNHDA, CDR2 SQIVND (reference sequence). The V and J ends lost 4 bases and 5 bases, in that order; junction bases with no gene match: 5. The CDR3 loop spans 14 amino acids. CDR3 in DNA: TGTGCCAGTAGTACTAGGACAGGGGGGGACGAGCAGTACTTC. The encoded protein is CASSTRTGGDEQYF.

The V call is TRBV27, the J call TRBJ2-2; 11 nucleotides line up with TRBD2. J lost 5 bases, V lost 7 bases, and 15 bases had no gene match. The germline CDR1 and CDR2 sequences are MNHEY and SMNVEV (reference sequence). The CDR3 runs to 18 residues. CDR3 sequence reads: CASNLLGVAGGPTGELFF. CDR3 DNA sequence: TGTGCCAGCAATCTCCTGGGGGTAGCGGGAGGGCCGACCGGGGAGCTGTTTTTT.

Details on this clone: Within the sample, other DNA sequences also encode this same CDR3. This chain connects TRBV5-6 to TRBJ2-5; D is unclear. The CDR3 has 12 residues. V shed 5 bases and J shed 4 bases, with 9 bases lying between them. Germline-derived CDR1 and CDR2 are SGHDT and YYEEEE. The CDR3 coding sequence is TGTGCCAGCAGTTCGGGTGGAGAGACCCAGTACTTC. This codes for CASSSGGETQYF.

The gene calls are TRBV6-1 and TRBJ1-1, with D unresolved. The V gene's germline CDR1 is MNHNS and CDR2 SASEGT. This CDR3 has 13 amino acids. Trimming took off 1 base at V and 1 base at J, with 4 bases between the two ends. The CDR3, as DNA: TGTGCCAGCAGTGAAGTCCGGAACACTGAAGCTTTCTTT. Protein sequence: CASSEVRNTEAFF.

The chain couples TRBV10-3 to TRBJ2-2; D might be TRBD2 (5 bases). Trimming stripped 8 bases from V and 2 bases from J, with 9 bases between. Germline CDR1 reads ENHRY; CDR2 reads SYGVKD. The CDR3 loop spans 13 amino acids. The CDR3 nucleotides read TGTGCCATCTCAAGGACTAACACCGGGGAGCTGTTTTTT. It encodes CAISRTNTGELFF.

V and J are TRBV9 and TRBJ2-1, with 9 positions matching TRBD2. Germline-derived CDR1 and CDR2 are SGDLS and YYNGEE. The CDR3 runs 18 residues. With V trimmed by 0 bases and J by 1 base, 8 bases remained unmatched. CDR3 in amino acids: CASSVALRREGSYNEQFF. DNA for the CDR3: TGTGCCAGCAGCGTAGCTCTTCGGCGGGAGGGTTCCTACAATGAGCAGTTCTTC.

The table lists this clone with a count of one. The rearrangement uses TRBV30 and TRBJ1-2, with 10 positions matching TRBD1. Germline V gives CDR1 GTSNPN, CDR2 SVGIG (reference sequence). The CDR3 spans 13 residues. Losses at the gene ends were 7 bases for V and 4 bases for J; bases not matched to a gene: 6. CDR3 nucleotide sequence: TGTGCCTTCCGGGACAGGGGAGTCTATGGCTACACCTTC. This codes for CAFRDRGVYGYTF.

Regarding this clone: The sample has other DNA sequences that encode this CDR3 too. The gene calls are TRBV27 and TRBJ2-7; TRBD1 agrees at 9 bases. Trimming removed 3 bases from V and 1 base from J; junction bases left unmatched: 4. Looked up from germline, CDR1 is MNHEY and CDR2 is SMNVEV (reference sequence). There are 15 residues in the CDR3. The CDR3 reads CASSFVGTGSYEQYF. The CDR3, as DNA: TGTGCCAGCAGTTTTGTCGGGACAGGGTCCTACGAGCAGTACTTC.

This clone was seen only a few times. The chain combines TRBV2 with TRBJ1-2; D is unresolved. The germline V gene encodes CDR1 SNHLY and CDR2 FYNNEI. The V end was cut by 7 bases, the J end by 4 bases, with 13 bases between. The CDR3 totals 13 residues. Written as DNA, the CDR3 is TGTGCCAGCAATCAGCCAGACCCCTATGGCTACACCTTC. This translates into CASNQPDPYGYTF.

CDR3 nucleotide sequence: TGCAGCGTTGTATCGGTCTCCTACGAGCAGTACTTC. The encoded protein is CSVVSVSYEQYF. The rearrangement joins TRBV29-1 to TRBJ2-7; D not certain. CDR1 SQVTM and CDR2 ANQGSEA come from the germline V gene. V lost 4 bases to trimming and J lost 0 bases, with 7 bases between them. The CDR3 spans 12 residues.

This clone was counted a single time. This sequence joins TRBV9 and TRBJ2-1; D uncertain. The CDR3 is 11 residues long. Deletions cut 0 bases from V and 8 bases from J, with 3 bases between. Germline assignment: CDR1 SGDLS and CDR2 YYNGEE. The CDR3 region is CASSVDHEQFF. In DNA form, the CDR3 reads TGTGCCAGCAGCGTAGACCATGAGCAGTTCTTC.

V usage is TRBV9 and J usage is TRBJ1-2, with D maybe TRBD1 (6 bases). This CDR3 has 16 residues. Germline CDR1 reads SGDLS; CDR2 reads YYNGEE. V lost 3 bases to trimming and J lost 0 bases, with 15 bases between them. The CDR3 coding sequence is TGTGCCAGCAGCGCTCACCGGGACAAGACTAACTATGGCTACACCTTC. Translation: CASSAHRDKTNYGYTF.

The chain employs TRBV5-1 and TRBJ1-1; D is possibly TRBD1 (5 bases). Per germline, CDR1 SGHRS and CDR2 YFSETQ. The CDR3 totals 14 residues. Trimming shortened V by 3 bases and J by 5 bases, and 14 bases separated the two germline ends. CDR3 sequence reads: CASSSRDDETEAFF. The CDR3, as DNA: TGCGCCAGCAGCTCAAGGGACGACGAGACTGAAGCTTTCTTT.